What follows describes a single T cell receptor (beta chain). These data originate in a study of T cell responses to AZD1222 COVID-19 vaccine. Generated by immunoSEQ multiplex PCR, the TCRdb table keeps only in-frame clones and is missing some. The data contain about 150,000 clones, about 89% of them seen just once; the ten biggest clones take up roughly 1.2%. The germline CDR1 and CDR2 sequences are MNHNY and SVGAGI (reference sequence). The CDR3 runs to 13 residues. J gave up 2 bases and V 6 bases, and 3 bases lay outside the gene matches. This specimen was peripheral blood, taken 28 days after the second AZD1222 dose. The J gene is TRBJ1-2, the V gene TRBV6-6, with TRBD1 matching over 7 bases. This receptor was identified in an adult who received the AZD1222 COVID-19 vaccine. CDR3 in amino acids: CASRAGGNYGYTF. CDR3 DNA sequence: TGTGCCAGCAGGGCAGGGGGAAACTATGGCTACACCTTC.